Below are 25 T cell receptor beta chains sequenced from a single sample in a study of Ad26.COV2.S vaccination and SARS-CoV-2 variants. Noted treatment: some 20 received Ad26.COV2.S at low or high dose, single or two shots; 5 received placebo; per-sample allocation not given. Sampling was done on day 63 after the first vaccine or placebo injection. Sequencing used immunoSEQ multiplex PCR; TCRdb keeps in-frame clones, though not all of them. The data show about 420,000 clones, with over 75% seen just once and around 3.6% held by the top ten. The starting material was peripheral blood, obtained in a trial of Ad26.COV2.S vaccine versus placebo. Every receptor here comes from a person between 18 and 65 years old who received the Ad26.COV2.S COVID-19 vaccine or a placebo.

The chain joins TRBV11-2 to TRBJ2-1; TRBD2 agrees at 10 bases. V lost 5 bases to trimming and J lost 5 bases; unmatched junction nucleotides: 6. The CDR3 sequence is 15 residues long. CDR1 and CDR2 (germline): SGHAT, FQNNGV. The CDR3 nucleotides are TGTGCCAGCAGCGCCAGCGGGGGGGCACACAATGAGCAGTTCTTC. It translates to CASSASGGAHNEQFF.

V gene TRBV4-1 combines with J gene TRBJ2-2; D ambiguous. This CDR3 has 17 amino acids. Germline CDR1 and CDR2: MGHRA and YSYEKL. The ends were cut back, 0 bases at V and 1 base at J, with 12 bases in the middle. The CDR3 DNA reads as TGCGCCAGCAGCCAAGATTATAGGCTTGAGAACACCGGGGAGCTGTTTTTT. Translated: CASSQDYRLENTGELFF.

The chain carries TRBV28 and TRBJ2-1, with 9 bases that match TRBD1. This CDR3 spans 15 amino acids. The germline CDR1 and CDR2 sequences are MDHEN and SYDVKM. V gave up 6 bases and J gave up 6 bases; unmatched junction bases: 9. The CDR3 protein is CASRPTGGPPNEQFF. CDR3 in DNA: TGTGCCAGCAGACCCACAGGGGGCCCCCCCAATGAGCAGTTCTTC.

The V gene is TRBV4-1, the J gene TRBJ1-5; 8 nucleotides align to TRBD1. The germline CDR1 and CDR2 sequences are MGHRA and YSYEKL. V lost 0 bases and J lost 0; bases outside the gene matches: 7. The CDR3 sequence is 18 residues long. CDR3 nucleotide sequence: TGCGCCAGCAGCCAAGAACCCAGGGGGCTCTATAGCAATCAGCCCCAGCATTTT. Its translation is CASSQEPRGLYSNQPQHF.

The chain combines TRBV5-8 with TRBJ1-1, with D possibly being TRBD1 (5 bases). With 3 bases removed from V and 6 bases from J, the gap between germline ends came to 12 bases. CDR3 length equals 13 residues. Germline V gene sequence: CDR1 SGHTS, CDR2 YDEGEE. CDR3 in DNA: TGTGCCAGCAGCTCGAGGGGTGATGCTGAAGCTTTCTTT. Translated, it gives CASSSRGDAEAFF.

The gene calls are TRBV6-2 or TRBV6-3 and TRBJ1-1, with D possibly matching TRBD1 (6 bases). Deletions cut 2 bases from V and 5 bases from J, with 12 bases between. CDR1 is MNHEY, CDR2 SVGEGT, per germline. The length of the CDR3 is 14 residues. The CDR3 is CASSYPKGGTEAFF. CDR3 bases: TGTGCCAGCAGTTACCCCAAGGGGGGGACTGAAGCTTTCTTT.

This chain's CDR3 is CASSVVTDRGNTEAFF. DNA of the CDR3: TGTGCCAGCAGCGTAGTTACAGACAGGGGGAACACTGAAGCTTTCTTT. The genes are TRBV9 and TRBJ1-1, with TRBD1 matching 8 bases. The CDR3 is made up of 16 amino acids. Losses at the gene ends were 0 bases for V and 1 base for J; bases not matched to a gene: 5. Germline assignment: CDR1 SGDLS and CDR2 YYNGEE. The full variable domain, completed using reference TRBV9 and TRBJ1-1, is DSGVTQTPKHLITATGQRVTLRCSPRSGDLSVYWYQQSLDQGLQFLIQYYNGEERAKGNILERFSAQQFPDLHSELNLSSLELGDSALYFCASSVVTDRGNTEAFFGQGTRLTVV.

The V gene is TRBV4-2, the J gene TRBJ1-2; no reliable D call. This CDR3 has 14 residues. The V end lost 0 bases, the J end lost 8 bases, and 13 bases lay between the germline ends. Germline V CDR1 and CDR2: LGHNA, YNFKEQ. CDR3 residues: CASSQDLGGRGYTF. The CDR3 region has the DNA TGTGCCAGCAGCCAAGATTTGGGTGGACGAGGCTACACCTTC.

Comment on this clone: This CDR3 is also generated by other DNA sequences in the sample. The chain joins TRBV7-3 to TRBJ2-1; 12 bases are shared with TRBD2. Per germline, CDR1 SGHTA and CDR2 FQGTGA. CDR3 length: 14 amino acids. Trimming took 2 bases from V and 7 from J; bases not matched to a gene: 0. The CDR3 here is CASSLGLAGNEQFF. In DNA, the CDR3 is TGTGCCAGCAGCTTAGGACTAGCGGGGAATGAGCAGTTCTTC.

This CDR3 reads CASSAFGTYGYTF. The CDR3 bases are TGTGCCAGCAGTGCGTTCGGGACTTATGGCTACACCTTC. The rearrangement links TRBV2 to TRBJ1-2; a weak D match, TRBD1 (5 bases). Germline CDR1 SNHLY, CDR2 FYNNEI. The CDR3 has 13 amino acids. The germline V and J ends were trimmed by 4 bases and 5 bases, with 11 bases remaining between them.

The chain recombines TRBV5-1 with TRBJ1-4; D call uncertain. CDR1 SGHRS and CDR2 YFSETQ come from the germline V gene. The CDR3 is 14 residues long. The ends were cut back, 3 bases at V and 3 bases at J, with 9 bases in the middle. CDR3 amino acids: CASSSALANEKLFF. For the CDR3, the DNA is TGCGCCAGCAGCTCTGCCCTAGCTAATGAAAAACTGTTTTTT. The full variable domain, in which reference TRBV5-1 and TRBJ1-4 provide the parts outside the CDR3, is KAGVTQTPRYLIKTRGQQVTLSCSPISGHRSVSWYQQTPGQGLQFLFEYFSETQRNKGNFPGRFSGRQFSNSRSEMNVSTLELGDSALYLCASSSALANEKLFFGSGTQLSVL.

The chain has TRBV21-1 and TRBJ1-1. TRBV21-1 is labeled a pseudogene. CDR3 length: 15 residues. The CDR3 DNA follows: TGTGCCAGCAGCAAAGGGACGGGGGCTAACACTGAAGCTTTCTTT. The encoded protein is CASSKGTGANTEAFF.

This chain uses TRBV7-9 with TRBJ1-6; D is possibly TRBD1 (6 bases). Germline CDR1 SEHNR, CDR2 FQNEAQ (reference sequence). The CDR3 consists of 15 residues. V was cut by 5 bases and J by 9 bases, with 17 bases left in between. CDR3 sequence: CASSRTVAPGSPLHF. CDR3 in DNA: TGTGCCAGCAGCCGGACAGTCGCCCCGGGTTCACCCCTCCACTTT. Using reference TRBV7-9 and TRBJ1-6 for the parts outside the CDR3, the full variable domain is DTGVSQNPRHKITKRGQNVTFRCDPISEHNRLYWYRQTLGQGPEFLTYFQNEAQLEKSRLLSDRFSAERPKGSFSTLEIQRTEQGDSAMYLCASSRTVAPGSPLHFGNGTRLTVT.

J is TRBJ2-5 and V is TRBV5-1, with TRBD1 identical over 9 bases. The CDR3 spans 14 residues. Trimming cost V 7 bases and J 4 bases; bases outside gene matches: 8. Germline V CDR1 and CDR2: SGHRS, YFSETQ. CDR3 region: CASALQGAGETQYF. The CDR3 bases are TGCGCCAGCGCGTTACAGGGGGCTGGAGAGACCCAGTACTTC.

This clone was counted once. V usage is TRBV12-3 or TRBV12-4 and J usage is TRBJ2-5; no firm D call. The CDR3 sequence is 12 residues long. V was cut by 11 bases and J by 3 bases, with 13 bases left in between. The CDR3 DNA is TGTGCCGGGGTCGGATTGGAAGAGACCCAGTACTTC. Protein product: CAGVGLEETQYF.

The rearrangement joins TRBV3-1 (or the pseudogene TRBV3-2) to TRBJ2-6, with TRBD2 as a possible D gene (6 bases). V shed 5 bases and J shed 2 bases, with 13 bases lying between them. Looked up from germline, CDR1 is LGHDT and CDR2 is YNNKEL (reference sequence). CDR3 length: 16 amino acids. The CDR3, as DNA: TGTGCCAGCAGCTTATCCGGAGGGGCTGGGGCCAACGTCCTGACTTTC. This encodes CASSLSGGAGANVLTF.

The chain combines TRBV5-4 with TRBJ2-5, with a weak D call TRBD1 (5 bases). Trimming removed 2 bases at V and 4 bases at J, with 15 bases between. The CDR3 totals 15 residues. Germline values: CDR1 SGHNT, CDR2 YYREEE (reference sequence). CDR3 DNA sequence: TGTGCCAGCAGCTTTTGGGGCGACTCCGTAGAGACCCAGTACTTC. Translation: CASSFWGDSVETQYF.

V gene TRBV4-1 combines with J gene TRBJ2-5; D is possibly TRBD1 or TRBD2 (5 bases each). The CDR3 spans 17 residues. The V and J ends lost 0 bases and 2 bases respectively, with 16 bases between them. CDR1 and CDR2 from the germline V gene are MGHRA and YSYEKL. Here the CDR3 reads CASSQEGHGAGQETQYF. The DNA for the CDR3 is TGCGCCAGCAGCCAAGAAGGTCACGGGGCAGGGCAAGAGACCCAGTACTTC.

CDR3 sequence reads: CASSFAGLVGETQYF. CDR3 bases: TGTGCCAGCAGCTTTGCCGGACTAGTCGGGGAGACCCAGTACTTC. The chain uses TRBV7-2 and TRBJ2-5; 7 bases align to TRBD2. The junction had 9 bases not matched to a gene; V was cut back by 3 bases and J by 5 bases. This CDR3 comprises 15 residues. Germline V gene lookup returns CDR1 SGHTA and CDR2 FQGNSA. Supplemented by reference TRBV7-2 and TRBJ2-5, the full variable domain reads GAGVSQSPSNKVTEKGKDVELRCDPISGHTALYWYRQSLGQGLEFLIYFQGNSAPDKSGLPSDRFSAERTGGSVSTLTIQRTQQEDSAVYLCASSFAGLVGETQYFGPGTRLLVL.

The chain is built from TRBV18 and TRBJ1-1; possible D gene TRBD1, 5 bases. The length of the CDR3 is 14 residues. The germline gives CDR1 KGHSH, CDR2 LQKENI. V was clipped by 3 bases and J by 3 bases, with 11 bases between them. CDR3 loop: CASSPGGVDTEAFF. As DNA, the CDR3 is TGTGCCAGCTCACCGGGGGGGGTTGACACTGAAGCTTTCTTT.

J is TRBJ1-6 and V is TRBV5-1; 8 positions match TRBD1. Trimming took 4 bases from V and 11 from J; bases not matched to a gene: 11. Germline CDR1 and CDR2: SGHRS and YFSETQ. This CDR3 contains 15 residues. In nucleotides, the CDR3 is TGCGCCAGCAGCCCGCGGCCAGGGGGCGCGACACCCCTCCACTTT. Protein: CASSPRPGGATPLHF.

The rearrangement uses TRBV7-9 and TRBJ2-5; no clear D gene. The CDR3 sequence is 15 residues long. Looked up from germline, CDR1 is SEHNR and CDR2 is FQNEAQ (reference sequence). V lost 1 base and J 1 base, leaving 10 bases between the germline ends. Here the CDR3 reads CASSLGVSVQETQYF. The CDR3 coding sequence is TGTGCCAGCAGCTTAGGAGTATCGGTCCAAGAGACCCAGTACTTC. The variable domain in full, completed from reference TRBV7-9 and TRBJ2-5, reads DTGVSQNPRHKITKRGQNVTFRCDPISEHNRLYWYRQTLGQGPEFLTYFQNEAQLEKSRLLSDRFSAERPKGSFSTLEIQRTEQGDSAMYLCASSLGVSVQETQYFGPGTRLLVL.

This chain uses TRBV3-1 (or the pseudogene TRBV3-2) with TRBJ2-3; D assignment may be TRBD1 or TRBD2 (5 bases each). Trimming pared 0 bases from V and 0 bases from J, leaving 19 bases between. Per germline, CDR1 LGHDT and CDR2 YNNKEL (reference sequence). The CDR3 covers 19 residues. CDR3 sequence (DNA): TGTGCCAGCAGCCAAGATCTTGGTGGGGCTAGCCTTAGCACAGATACGCAGTATTTT. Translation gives CASSQDLGGASLSTDTQYF.

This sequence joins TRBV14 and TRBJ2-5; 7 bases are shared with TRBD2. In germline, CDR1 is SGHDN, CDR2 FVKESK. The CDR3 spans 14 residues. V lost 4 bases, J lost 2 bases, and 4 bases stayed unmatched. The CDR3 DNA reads TGTGCCAGCAGCCGCGGGGGACGGCAAGAGACCCAGTACTTC. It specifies CASSRGGRQETQYF.

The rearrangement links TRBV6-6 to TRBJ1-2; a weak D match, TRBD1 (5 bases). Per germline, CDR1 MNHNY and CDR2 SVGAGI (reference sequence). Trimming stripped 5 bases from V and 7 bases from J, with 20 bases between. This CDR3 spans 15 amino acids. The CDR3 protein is CASSPGGTPAIGYTF. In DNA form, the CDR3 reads TGTGCCAGCAGTCCTGGCGGGACTCCTGCGATTGGCTACACCTTC.